The rows below give T cell receptor beta chains drawn from one sample of a study of shared clonotypes between healthy human individuals. The protocol was immunoSEQ multiplex PCR, while the TCRdb copy is restricted to in-frame clones and leaves out a portion. The table records 2.3 million or so clones, just over 90% of them present only once. Sequenced material: naive CD4+ T cells from PBMCs. Every receptor here comes from a man younger than 30 in good health. Some clones in this sample may be carry-over from other donors' samples. The CDR3 runs from the conserved cysteine through the conserved F or W. A D gene is named only where the DNA matches it firmly. For some rows the clone size is stated as once, few or many, or as a class when expanded; others skip it.

clone_size j_call v_call d_call cdr3_aa cdr3_nt
. TRBJ2-6 TRBV28 . CASSPLAGANVLTF TGTGCCAGCAGTCCCCTGGCCGGGGCCAACGTCCTGACTTTC
. TRBJ2-1 TRBV6-1 . CATSQGSSSYNEQFF TGTGCCACCTCCCAGGGGTCGAGCTCCTACAATGAGCAGTTCTTC
. TRBJ2-5 TRBV7-2 . CASSLVILETQYF TGTGCCAGCAGCTTAGTTATTTTGGAGACCCAGTACTTC
. TRBJ1-2 TRBV28 . CASSLETSLYGYTF TGTGCCAGCAGTTTAGAGACCAGTTTATATGGCTACACCTTC
. TRBJ2-1 TRBV6-5 . CASSYGEQNNEQFF TGTGCCAGCAGTTACGGAGAACAGAACAATGAGCAGTTCTTC
few TRBJ1-1 TRBV28 . CASSLSGLNTEAFF TGTGCCAGCAGTTTATCAGGACTGAACACTGAAGCTTTCTTT
. TRBJ2-1 TRBV11-3 TRBD1 CASSLQGALNEQFF TGTGCCAGCAGCTTACAGGGGGCGCTTAATGAGCAGTTCTTC
. TRBJ1-3 TRBV7-2 . CASSEQGLRDTIYF TGTGCCAGCAGCGAACAGGGTTTGAGGGACACCATATATTTT
. TRBJ1-5 TRBV19 . CASSIGLSLGQPQHF TGTGCCAGTAGTATAGGATTGAGTCTCGGTCAGCCCCAGCATTTT
. TRBJ1-5 TRBV18 TRBD1 CASSPGTGGNQPQHF TGTGCCAGCTCACCCGGGACAGGGGGGAATCAGCCCCAGCATTTT